The sequence of this TCR beta chain was determined in a study of cytomegalovirus exposure and HLA in healthy donors. With V trimmed by 5 bases and J by 1 base, 7 bases remained unmatched. CDR3 length equals 15 residues. CDR1 is LGHNT and CDR2 is FRNRAP in the germline V gene. The study ran its PCR with 60 Vbeta and 13 Jbeta primers. Here immunoSEQ multiplex PCR was the method, and the copy in TCRdb shows in-frame clones only, minus some. Here the sample spans 150,000 to 200,000 clones, more than 65% being singletons. This chain links TRBV12-5 with TRBJ1-1, with 7 bases that match TRBD1. The sample taken for sequencing was PBMCs. The origin of this receptor is a woman in her twenties or thirties in good health and CMV-seronegative. CDR3 bases: TGTGCTAGTGGTCCATTCCCAGGGGGGAACACTGAAGCTTTCTTT. This codes for CASGPFPGGNTEAFF.